This section outlines one T cell receptor beta chain sequence together with its context. This sample was taken from a study of Ad26.COV2.S vaccination and SARS-CoV-2 variants. Overall study context: Ad26.COV2.S was injected intramuscularly once or twice, 56 days apart.

Sample treatment: about 20 received Ad26.COV2.S at low or high dose, single or two shots; 5 received placebo; per-sample allocation not given. Day 63 following the first vaccine or placebo injection was when the samples were taken. Assay: immunoSEQ multiplex PCR; the TCRdb copy retains only in-frame clones and omits some. This sample has hundreds of thousands of clones, with approximately 83% found just once. V gave up 4 bases and J gave up 6 bases, with 12 bases separating them. The CDR3 covers 14 residues. Germline loops: CDR1 MNHEY, CDR2 SMNVEV (reference sequence). The V call is TRBV27, the J call TRBJ2-2; D ambiguous. The receptor comes from a person between 18 and 65 years old who received the Ad26.COV2.S COVID-19 vaccine or a placebo. The starting material was peripheral blood, obtained in a trial of Ad26.COV2.S vaccine versus placebo. The CDR3 DNA sequence: TGTGCCAGCAGTTGGATCGGAGTAGCCGGGGAGCTGTTTTTT. Protein: CASSWIGVAGELFF.